Following are 18 T cell receptor beta chains from one sample sequenced in a study of blood T cell repertoires in COVID-19. Here immunoSEQ multiplex PCR was the method, and the copy in TCRdb shows in-frame clones only, minus some. The sample consists of more than 65,000 clones, roughly 80% of them appearing once. Source material: peripheral blood. All receptors derive from a woman of 80 years or more with acute or convalescent COVID-19.

V gene TRBV9 combines with J gene TRBJ2-7, with unresolved D. Looked up from germline, CDR1 is SGDLS and CDR2 is YYNGEE. The CDR3 contains 14 residues. Trimming removed 4 bases at V and 3 bases at J, with 14 bases between. CDR3 bases: TGTGCCAGCAGCCCTACGTCTAAAGACTACGAGCAGTACTTC. Its translation: CASSPTSKDYEQYF.

CDR3 region: CASSLARGGLETQYF. CDR3 coding DNA: TGTGCCAGCAGCTTAGCGCGGGGGGGCCTCGAGACCCAGTACTTC. This chain joins TRBV11-2 and TRBJ2-5; 9 bases are shared with TRBD2. V lost 1 base, J lost 5 bases, and 5 bases stayed unmatched. The germline gives CDR1 SGHAT, CDR2 FQNNGV. The CDR3 runs 15 residues. The full variable domain, rest sourced from reference TRBV11-2 and TRBJ2-5, is EAGVAQSPRYKIIEKRQSVAFWCNPISGHATLYWYQQILGQGPKLLIQFQNNGVVDDSQLPKDRFSAERLKGVDSTLKIQPAKLEDSAVYLCASSLARGGLETQYFGPGTRLLVL.

The chain's CDR3 is CASSQAWQAEETQYF. In DNA form, the CDR3 reads TGTGCCAGCAGCCAAGCATGGCAGGCCGAAGAGACCCAGTACTTC. This rearrangement joins TRBV4-2 to TRBJ2-5; D not certain. Trimming shortened V by 1 base and J by 3 bases, and 12 bases separated the two germline ends. The CDR3 has 15 amino acids. The V gene's germline CDR1 is LGHNA and CDR2 YNFKEQ.

The V call is TRBV21-1, the J call TRBJ2-7; TRBD1 is the table's D call and was not checked against the DNA. TRBV21-1 has pseudogene status. CDR3 length equals 10 residues. CDR3 residues: CANHRDEQYF. CDR3 DNA: TGTGCCAACCACAGGGACGAGCAGTACTTC.

The chain links TRBV7-8 to TRBJ1-4; D remains ambiguous. Germline V CDR1 and CDR2: SGHVS, FQNEAQ. V lost 6 bases to trimming and J lost 3 bases, with 11 bases between them. This CDR3 is built from 14 residues. The chain's CDR3 is CASSTYSSNEKLFF. CDR3 coding DNA: TGTGCCAGCAGTACTTACAGTTCTAATGAAAAACTGTTTTTT.

This clone was seen a handful of times. This chain uses TRBV11-3 with TRBJ1-5; 9 bases fit TRBD1. There are 18 residues in the CDR3. The V segment lost 2 bases and the J segment 6 bases; nucleotides outside the gene matches: 14. Germline assignment: CDR1 SGHNT and CDR2 YENEEA. In DNA form, the CDR3 reads TGTGCCAGCAGCTTACCCCAAGGACAGGGGACCCTCGGTCAGCCCCAGCATTTT. Amino acids: CASSLPQGQGTLGQPQHF.

This clone was counted a few times. The rearrangement uses TRBV29-1 and TRBJ1-2; a weak D match, TRBD1 (6 bases). CDR3 size: 14 residues. Trimming removed 2 bases from V and 7 bases from J, with 17 bases in between. The germline gives CDR1 SQVTM, CDR2 ANQGSEA. The CDR3 DNA reads TGCAGCGTTGAAACCAGGGGCCGAGCAGCTGGCTACACCTTC. This encodes CSVETRGRAAGYTF.

This clone was seen more than once but under ten times. The chain has TRBV3-1 (or the pseudogene TRBV3-2) and TRBJ2-3; 8 bases match TRBD2. Unmatched junction bases numbered 3, after V lost 1 base and J lost 3 bases. CDR3 length: 15 residues. Germline lookup yields CDR1 LGHDT and CDR2 YNNKEL (reference sequence). The CDR3 DNA follows: TGTGCCAGCAGCCAAGCCGGGGGGGAGACAGATACGCAGTATTTT. This translates into CASSQAGGETDTQYF.

This clone has just a few counts. The V and J genes are TRBV6-1 and TRBJ1-3; TRBD1 is a possible D gene (6 bases). This CDR3 is built from 16 residues. Germline V gives CDR1 MNHNS, CDR2 SASEGT. The V end was cut by 2 bases, the J end by 7 bases, with 18 bases between. CDR3 nucleotide sequence: TGTGCCAGCAGTGAACTTGCCCCAGGGGTTGGCAACACCATATATTTT. Translating it yields CASSELAPGVGNTIYF.

The chain combines TRBV18 with TRBJ2-2; D is perhaps TRBD1 (5 bases). CDR1 and CDR2 from the germline V gene are KGHSH and LQKENI. The CDR3 totals 16 residues. V was cut by 2 bases and J by 3 bases, with 13 bases left in between. CDR3 sequence reads: CASSPARGHDTGELFF. In DNA, the CDR3 is TGTGCCAGCTCACCAGCAAGGGGCCACGACACCGGGGAGCTGTTTTTT.

In its sample, this clone was seen once. CDR3 sequence reads: CASSRATDTPSEQYF. CDR3 sequence (DNA): TGCGCCAGCAGCAGGGCCACGGACACCCCCAGCGAGCAGTACTTC. This chain links TRBV5-1 with TRBJ2-7; D is possibly TRBD1 (5 bases). CDR1 is SGHRS and CDR2 is YFSETQ in the germline V gene. With 4 bases removed from V and 6 bases from J, the gap between germline ends came to 20 bases. This CDR3 has 15 residues.

The chain uses TRBV11-2 and TRBJ2-3, with 9 bases fitting TRBD2. Trimming at V came to 3 bases and at J to 7 bases, leaving 5 bases not matched to a gene. The CDR3 is 14 residues long. Germline values: CDR1 SGHAT, CDR2 FQNNGV. DNA of the CDR3: TGTGCCAGCAGCTTGGCGGGGGGGGTGAATACGCAGTATTTT. As protein: CASSLAGGVNTQYF.

This clone turned up a few times. This chain connects TRBV6-6 to TRBJ1-1, with 7 bases identical to TRBD1. Germline-derived CDR1 and CDR2 are MNHNY and SVGAGI (reference sequence). Trimming removed 7 bases from V and 1 base from J; junction bases left unmatched: 9. CDR3 length: 15 residues. The CDR3 DNA sequence: TGTGCCAGCATTCCGACAGGGCGGGCGAACACTGAAGCTTTCTTT. This encodes CASIPTGRANTEAFF.

The chain is built from TRBV19 and TRBJ2-3; 9 positions match TRBD1. V lost 9 bases to trimming and J lost 1 base; unmatched junction nucleotides: 5. This CDR3 comprises 14 residues. Per the germline V gene, CDR1 is LNHDA and CDR2 is SQIVND (reference sequence). CDR3 sequence: CASRDRAGTDTQYF. As DNA, the CDR3 is TGTGCCAGCAGGGACAGGGCTGGCACAGATACGCAGTATTTT.

This chain connects TRBV15 to TRBJ1-4; TRBD1 might be the D (5 bases). The CDR3 is made up of 19 amino acids. Trimming pared 5 bases from V and 2 bases from J, leaving 24 bases between. CDR1 LNHNV and CDR2 YYDKDF come from the germline V gene (reference sequence). The CDR3 DNA follows: TGTGCCACCAGCGGAACAGGTCTGCTTTCATTGGGGACTAATGAAAAACTGTTTTTT. It is translated as CATSGTGLLSLGTNEKLFF.

The chain has TRBV7-9 and TRBJ1-1, with TRBD1 identical over 7 bases. Germline CDR1 is SEHNR and CDR2 is FQNEAQ (reference sequence). The J segment lost 4 bases and the V segment lost 4 bases, leaving 12 bases of the junction unmatched. The CDR3 is 16 residues long. The DNA for the CDR3 is TGTGCCAGCAGCTCGACAGGGATTGGTCGTAGCACTGAAGCTTTCTTT. This translates into CASSSTGIGRSTEAFF.

The J gene is TRBJ2-3, the V gene TRBV10-2; 8 nucleotides match TRBD2. V trimming: 0 bases; J trimming: 4 bases; junction bases outside the gene matches: 6. The CDR3 has 16 residues. Germline V CDR1 and CDR2: WSHSY, SAAADI. As DNA, the CDR3 is TGCGCCAGCAGTGAGTCTTCGGGGGGGCGGCCAGATACGCAGTATTTT. Residues: CASSESSGGRPDTQYF.

This chain joins TRBV10-3 and TRBJ1-3, with 7 bases aligning to TRBD1. CDR3 length: 13 residues. Losses at the gene ends were 8 bases for V and 2 bases for J; bases not matched to a gene: 3. Germline V lookup: CDR1 ENHRY, CDR2 SYGVKD. The CDR3 DNA sequence: TGTGCCATCGGAACAGGGGCTGGAAACACCATATATTTT. As protein: CAIGTGAGNTIYF.